By share of the sample, the clone carrying this T cell receptor (beta chain) is medium-sized. Its antigen is unknown. The CDR3 length is 14 residues. The V gene's germline CDR1 is SEHNR and CDR2 FQNEAQ (reference sequence). Losses at the gene ends were 3 bases for V and 4 bases for J; bases not matched to a gene: 4. The data originate from a study of OX40 agonist ivuxolimab in advanced cancers. Study summary: Prior therapy, whether anti-PD-1, anti-PD-L1 or anti-CTLA-4, was allowed, and roughly 40% had some.

TCRdb keeps only in-frame clones here, not all; method: immunoSEQ multiplex PCR. The sample includes about 49,000 clones, about 79% of them seen just once. Patients were ruled out by autoimmune disease history or systemic immunosuppression. Baseline was the first blood sampling point, followed by cycle 4 day 1 and cycle 7 day 1. Study-wide results and caveats: Expanded clones were, on average, more numerous in CD8+ T cells than in CD4+.

The origin of this receptor is an adult with an advanced solid tumor such as melanoma, head and neck, liver or kidney cancer. Sequences were derived from CD4+ or CD8+ T cells sorted from blood, sampled in a trial of the OX40 agonist ivuxolimab. The chain joins TRBV7-9 to TRBJ1-2, with TRBD1 matching over 8 bases. The CDR3 loop is CASSLGTGPYGYTF. The CDR3 bases are TGTGCCAGCAGCTTGGGGACAGGCCCCTATGGCTACACCTTC.